A single sample gave rise to the 8 T cell receptor beta chains below, sequenced in a study of blood T cells in healthy people across ages. The use of a sample-barcoded 5' primer and a J-beta primer mix characterized a second PCR of roughly 7 to 12 cycles. From the 5' RACE reads, TCRdb called clonotypes with MiXCR, one entry per CDR3 protein. The sample has just under 550,000 distinct CDR3 sequences, around 24% seen once. The same sample was also used in a study of T cells of mothers and their children.

The material sequenced was blood. These TCRs come from a boy younger than 18 in good health.

The rearrangement uses TRBV7-9 and TRBJ1-1; D is ambiguous. There are 13 residues in the CDR3. Trimming left V 2 bases short and J 4 bases short, with 8 bases between. Germline V CDR1 and CDR2: SEHNR, FQNEAQ (reference sequence). The DNA for the CDR3 is TGTGCCAGCAGCTTATCAGGACTCACTGAAGCTTTCTTT. Its protein is CASSLSGLTEAFF. The entire variable domain, with the rest obtained from reference TRBV7-9 and TRBJ1-1, is as follows: DTGVSQNPRHKITKRGQNVTFRCDPISEHNRLYWYRQTLGQGPEFLTYFQNEAQLEKSRLLSDRFSAERPKGSFSTLEIQRTEQGDSAMYLCASSLSGLTEAFFGQGTRLTVV.

This clonotype was found a few times. The chain is built from TRBV14 and TRBJ2-1; maybe TRBD2 (5 bases). Germline CDR1 reads SGHDN; CDR2 reads FVKESK. Trimming removed 2 bases from V and 9 bases from J, with 8 bases in between. The CDR3 length is 12 residues. CDR3 in DNA: TGTGCCAGCAGCCAATTTGGGAGTGAGCAGTTCTTC. Translated, it gives CASSQFGSEQFF.

This clonotype was seen only once. A much larger clone differs from this one at a single base, so this may be a read error. The chain uses TRBV28 and TRBJ2-5; D not resolved. The CDR3 covers 13 residues. Deletions cut 6 bases from V and 5 bases from J, with 13 bases between. Germline CDR1 and CDR2: MDHEN and SYDVKM. CDR3 bases: TGTGCCAGCAGAGAGAGGATGGAGGAGACCCAGTACTTC. It encodes CASRERMEETQYF.

This clonotype was seen a few times. The rearrangement links TRBV20-1 to TRBJ1-2; possibly TRBD1 for D (5 bases). This CDR3 comprises 14 residues. V was trimmed by 6 bases and J by 5 bases, leaving 19 bases between them. CDR1 DFQATT and CDR2 SNEGSKA come from the germline V gene (reference sequence). Written as DNA, the CDR3 is TGCAGTGCAATAGTGGAGGATGAGGGGTATGGCTACACCTTC. Its protein product is CSAIVEDEGYGYTF.

This clonotype was seen many times. J is TRBJ2-7 and V is TRBV29-1; either TRBD1 or TRBD2 may fit D (6 bases each). The ends were cut back, 2 bases at V and 2 bases at J, with 10 bases in the middle. CDR3 size: 13 residues. The germline gives CDR1 SQVTM, CDR2 ANQGSEA. The DNA for the CDR3 is TGCAGCGTTGAACGGGGGCAGACCTACGAGCAGTACTTC. This translates into CSVERGQTYEQYF.

The chain joins TRBV5-1 to TRBJ1-2; the D is unclear. This CDR3 spans 14 amino acids. V lost 6 bases, J lost 0 bases, and 12 bases lay in between. Per germline, CDR1 SGHRS and CDR2 YFSETQ. The CDR3 spells CASTEDHANYGYTF. The CDR3 coding sequence is TGCGCCAGCACTGAGGATCATGCTAACTATGGCTACACCTTC.

In its sample, this clonotype was seen a few times. CDR3 DNA sequence: TGTGCCAGCAGCCTCCGGGACAGGGTTCGGCGGGAGGGTCCCTCCTACAATGAGCAGTTCTTC. Its translation: CASSLRDRVRREGPSYNEQFF. V and J are TRBV3-1 and TRBJ2-1; D may match TRBD1 or TRBD2 (9 bases each). Trimming cost V 4 bases and J 0 bases, with 28 bases left between them. CDR3 length: 21 residues. Germline V gene data show CDR1 as LGHDT and CDR2 as YNNKEL (reference sequence).

This clonotype was seen only a few times. CDR3 sequence reads: CASSLRGTDTQYF. The DNA for the CDR3 is TGTGCCAGCAGTTTGCGGGGCACAGATACGCAGTATTTT. The rearrangement uses TRBV28 and TRBJ2-3, with a tentative D call TRBD2 (5 bases). V was pared by 3 bases and J by 1 base, with 5 bases between. CDR1 and CDR2 (germline): MDHEN, SYDVKM. This CDR3 comprises 13 residues.